The 32 T cell receptor beta chains below come from one sample, sequenced in a study of response to subunit inactivated influenza vaccine. MiXCR, run by TCRdb on the RT-PCR reads, gives a single entry per CDR3 protein. The sample records about 520,000 distinct CDR3 sequences, 10% to 11% being singletons. This sample comprised PBMCs from blood, obtained roughly 45 days after vaccination. The receptor source for this set is a man aged 45 to 65 who received an inactivated influenza vaccine.

The chain is built from TRBV6-5 and TRBJ2-6; unclear D gene. The CDR3 has 15 residues. Germline V CDR1 and CDR2: MNHEY, SVGAGI. The germline V and J ends were trimmed by 4 bases and 2 bases, with 9 bases remaining between them. CDR3 sequence (DNA): TGTGCCAGCAGTTCCCTAATGACTGGGGCCAACGTCCTGACTTTC. Amino acid sequence: CASSSLMTGANVLTF.

This chain uses TRBV29-1 with TRBJ1-1, with 7 positions matching TRBD1. CDR1 is SQVTM, CDR2 ANQGSEA, per germline. The CDR3 is made up of 14 amino acids. J gave up 6 bases and V 6 bases, and 13 bases lay outside the gene matches. The CDR3, as DNA: TGCAGCGTGGTACCGAGACAGGGTAGCCCTGAAGCTTTCTTT. It yields the protein CSVVPRQGSPEAFF.

Only a few counts were recorded for this clonotype. The V and J genes are TRBV5-8 and TRBJ1-6, with D possibly being TRBD1 (5 bases). The germline gives CDR1 SGHTS, CDR2 YDEGEE. The CDR3 consists of 14 residues. Trimming left V 5 bases short and J 1 base short, with 7 bases between. Here the CDR3 DNA reads TGTGCCAGCAGGGGGGTTTCCTATAATTCACCCCTCCACTTT. Protein: CASRGVSYNSPLHF.

This clonotype was recorded many times. This chain joins TRBV5-5 and TRBJ1-5, with unresolved D. This CDR3 region has 15 residues. The germline V gene encodes CDR1 SGHKS and CDR2 YYEKEE (reference sequence). Trimming removed 0 bases at V and 7 bases at J, with 14 bases between. The CDR3 nucleotides are TGTGCCAGCAGCTTGGCCAGTAGGGTAGGACAGCCCCAGCATTTT. Protein product: CASSLASRVGQPQHF.

This clonotype was recorded many times. V and J are TRBV11-2 and TRBJ2-5, with 7 bases identical to TRBD2. The germline V gene encodes CDR1 SGHAT and CDR2 FQNNGV. The V gene end was trimmed by 2 bases and the J gene end by 0 bases; junction bases not matched to a gene: 12. The CDR3 has 18 residues. The CDR3 here is CASSLLPALAGDQETQYF. The CDR3 nucleotides read TGTGCCAGCAGCTTACTTCCCGCACTCGCGGGGGACCAAGAGACCCAGTACTTC.

The chain has TRBV5-1 and TRBJ2-5; TRBD1 aligns across 7 bases. The V and J ends lost 3 bases and 6 bases, in that order; junction bases with no gene match: 5. CDR1 and CDR2 from the germline V gene are SGHRS and YFSETQ. The length of the CDR3 is 13 residues. CDR3 DNA sequence: TGCGCCAGCAGCTCACAGGGGATACAGACCCAGTACTTC. Amino acid sequence: CASSSQGIQTQYF.

In its sample, this clonotype was seen many times. The V gene is TRBV25-1, the J gene TRBJ2-7, with D perhaps assigned TRBD1 or TRBD2 (5 bases each). This CDR3 has 12 amino acids. CDR1 is MGHDK, CDR2 SYGVNS, per germline. V was shortened by 6 bases and J by 4 bases, with 10 bases between the two germline ends. CDR3 nucleotide sequence: TGTGCCAGCAGGACAGACTATTACGAGCAGTACTTC. Translating it yields CASRTDYYEQYF.

The rearrangement uses TRBV4-3 and TRBJ2-1, with 7 bases aligning to TRBD2. The ends lost 1 base at V and 5 bases at J; junction bases unmatched: 11. Germline V CDR1 and CDR2: LGHNA, YSLEER. The CDR3 runs 17 residues. CDR3 sequence reads: CASSQGVWRERNNEQFF. CDR3 coding DNA: TGCGCCAGCAGCCAAGGGGTTTGGCGGGAGCGAAACAATGAGCAGTTCTTC.

Note on this clonotype: The junction and the germline gene differ at one end; a read error may be behind it. The V call is TRBV15, the J call TRBJ1-6; the match to TRBD1 covers 8 bases. Germline CDR1 is LNHNV and CDR2 is YYDKDF (reference sequence). The CDR3 is made up of 18 amino acids. The CDR3 region is CATSRGGSGGGGNSPLHF. CDR3 bases: TGTGCCACCAGTAGAGGAGGGTCAGGGGGCGGCGGTAATTCACCCCTCCACTTT.

This clonotype was seen only a few times. The V gene is TRBV27, the J gene TRBJ1-5; D is unclear. The CDR3 length is 15 residues. The V gene's germline CDR1 is MNHEY and CDR2 SMNVEV (reference sequence). V was trimmed by 3 bases and J by 3 bases, leaving 12 bases between them. The CDR3 nucleotides are TGTGCCAGCAGTTTCCCCGGGGTCCCCAATCAGCCCCAGCATTTT. Protein sequence: CASSFPGVPNQPQHF.

The rearrangement joins TRBV5-1 to TRBJ2-2; D uncertain. The CDR3 length is 14 residues. Trimming shortened V by 0 bases and J by 2 bases, and 5 bases separated the two germline ends. Germline loops: CDR1 SGHRS, CDR2 YFSETQ. CDR3 bases: TGCGCCAGCAGCTTGGGACACAACACCGGGGAGCTGTTTTTT. The encoded protein is CASSLGHNTGELFF.

The genes are TRBV5-8 and TRBJ1-2; 7 bases line up with TRBD1. The CDR3 is 14 amino acids. V gave up 0 bases and J gave up 4 bases; unmatched junction bases: 3. The germline CDR1 and CDR2 sequences are SGHTS and YDEGEE. CDR3 residues: CASSLDRGAYGYTF. The CDR3 DNA reads TGTGCCAGCAGCTTGGACAGGGGCGCCTATGGCTACACCTTC. The whole variable domain, filled in from reference TRBV5-8 and TRBJ1-2, reads EAGVTQSPTHLIKTRGQQATLRCSPISGHTSVYWYQQALGLGLQFLLWYDEGEERNRGNFPPRFSGRQFPNYSSELNVNALELEDSALYLCASSLDRGAYGYTFGSGTRLTVV.

This clonotype was seen ten or more times. This chain links TRBV10-3 with TRBJ1-1; the D is unclear. Germline assignment: CDR1 ENHRY and CDR2 SYGVKD. The V gene lost 6 bases and the J gene lost 4 bases, with 9 bases spanning the gap. The CDR3 contains 12 residues. The CDR3: CAIRREGTEAFF. CDR3 bases: TGTGCCATCAGAAGGGAGGGCACTGAAGCTTTCTTT.

In its sample, this clonotype was seen many times. The chain is built from TRBV9 and TRBJ2-5; TRBD1 aligns across 7 bases. The J segment lost 5 bases and the V segment lost 0 bases, leaving 10 bases of the junction unmatched. The CDR3 has 16 amino acids. Per the germline V gene, CDR1 is SGDLS and CDR2 is YYNGEE. The CDR3 here is CASSVATGNSWETQYF. Here the CDR3 DNA reads TGTGCCAGCAGCGTAGCGACAGGGAATTCTTGGGAGACCCAGTACTTC.

This clonotype was observed many times. The J gene is TRBJ2-1, the V gene TRBV29-1; D is uncertain. This CDR3 spans 10 amino acids. The ends were cut back, 7 bases at V and 7 bases at J, with 8 bases in the middle. Germline assignment: CDR1 SQVTM and CDR2 ANQGSEA. The CDR3 DNA sequence: TGCAGCGCCACATGGAATGAGCAGTTCTTC. Amino acids: CSATWNEQFF.

This chain uses TRBV6-5 with TRBJ2-4; D might be TRBD1 or TRBD2, each matching 5 bases. There are 15 residues in the CDR3. Germline assignment: CDR1 MNHEY and CDR2 SVGAGI. With 2 bases removed from V and 2 bases from J, the gap between germline ends came to 10 bases. The CDR3 DNA is TGTGCCAGCAGTTACAGGGACCCAACCAAAAACATTCAGTACTTC. As protein: CASSYRDPTKNIQYF.

V and J are TRBV11-1 and TRBJ2-1; 7 positions match TRBD2. J lost 0 bases, V lost 0 bases, and 2 bases had no gene match. The CDR3 is 16 residues long. Germline CDR1 SGHAT, CDR2 FQDESV (reference sequence). CDR3 nucleotide sequence: TGTGCCAGCAGCTTAGCTAGCGGGTCCTCCTACAATGAGCAGTTCTTC. Its protein product is CASSLASGSSYNEQFF.

The V and J genes are TRBV7-9 and TRBJ2-3; TRBD2 matches at 10 bases. The CDR3 totals 17 residues. Per germline, CDR1 SEHNR and CDR2 FQNEAQ (reference sequence). With V trimmed by 10 bases and J by 0 bases, 13 bases remained unmatched. This chain's CDR3 is CATSAGLAGESTDTQYF. The DNA for the CDR3 is TGTGCCACCTCCGCAGGGCTAGCGGGGGAGAGCACAGATACGCAGTATTTT.

The chain combines TRBV7-2 with TRBJ2-7; D might be TRBD1 (6 bases). The germline gives CDR1 SGHTA, CDR2 FQGNSA. Trimming shortened V by 2 bases and J by 2 bases, and 13 bases separated the two germline ends. The CDR3 is 15 amino acids. CDR3: CASSLKAGQTYEQYF. The CDR3 coding sequence is TGTGCCAGCAGCTTAAAAGCCGGACAGACCTACGAGCAGTACTTC.

V gene TRBV28 combines with J gene TRBJ2-1; 7 nucleotides agree with TRBD2. The J call is doubtful: the DNA matches TRBJ2-7 better. The CDR3 contains 15 residues. Germline CDR1 is MDHEN and CDR2 is SYDVKM. CDR3 DNA sequence: TGTGCCAGCAGTCCCGGACTAGGATCCTACAATGAGCAGTACTTC. Amino acid sequence: CASSPGLGSYNEQYF.

This clonotype has only a few counts. The chain employs TRBV10-3 and TRBJ1-5; D might be TRBD1 (6 bases). The CDR3 is 13 residues long. Germline CDR1 ENHRY, CDR2 SYGVKD. V was pared by 5 bases and J by 7 bases, with 12 bases between. The CDR3 coding sequence is TGTGCCATCAGTACAGGGAATAACCAGCCCCAGCATTTT. It is translated as CAISTGNNQPQHF.

The V and J genes are TRBV6-5 and TRBJ2-5; D is perhaps TRBD2 (6 bases). Deletions cut 2 bases from V and 1 base from J, with 11 bases between. The CDR3 is 15 residues long. Per the germline V gene, CDR1 is MNHEY and CDR2 is SVGAGI. The CDR3 nucleotides are TGTGCCAGCAGTTACGGGGGAGGCCTCCAAGAGACCCAGTACTTC. It specifies CASSYGGGLQETQYF.

Here the CDR3 reads CASSVSGRAGKQFF. CDR3 coding DNA: TGTGCCAGCAGCGTTAGCGGGAGGGCCGGTAAGCAGTTCTTC. The chain combines TRBV11-2 with TRBJ2-1, with TRBD2 matching over 11 bases. Germline CDR1 reads SGHAT; CDR2 reads FQNNGV. The CDR3 contains 14 residues. V trimming: 5 bases; J trimming: 11 bases; junction bases outside the gene matches: 8.

This clonotype was detected many times. V usage is TRBV12-3 or TRBV12-4 and J usage is TRBJ2-1; 11 nucleotides match TRBD2. Trimming cost V 1 base and J 4 bases; bases outside gene matches: 3. This CDR3 is built from 16 residues. In DNA form, the CDR3 reads TGTGCCAGCAGTTTAGGTAGCGGGAGGGAATACAATGAGCAGTTCTTC. This encodes CASSLGSGREYNEQFF.

This clonotype appeared a few times. The rearrangement links TRBV4-3 to TRBJ2-6, with TRBD1 as a possible D gene (6 bases). The CDR3 extends over 19 amino acids. V was trimmed by 0 bases and J by 0 bases, leaving 15 bases between them. CDR1 and CDR2 from the germline V gene are LGHNA and YSLEER. CDR3 nucleotide sequence: TGCGCCAGCAGCCAAGAAGACCCGGGACACTTCTCTGGGGCCAACGTCCTGACTTTC. It yields the protein CASSQEDPGHFSGANVLTF.

The V and J genes are TRBV2 and TRBJ2-3; TRBD1 matches 7 bases. CDR3 length: 15 amino acids. Germline loops: CDR1 SNHLY, CDR2 FYNNEI. After removal of 2 bases from V and 4 bases from J, the junction contained 6 bases not matched to a gene. The CDR3 region is CASSEYRGSADTQYF. The CDR3 DNA reads TGTGCCAGCAGTGAATACAGGGGTAGCGCAGATACGCAGTATTTT.

The chain is built from TRBV5-1 and TRBJ1-4, with D possibly matching TRBD1 (6 bases). Trimming removed 3 bases at V and 8 bases at J, with 20 bases between. The germline V gene encodes CDR1 SGHRS and CDR2 YFSETQ. CDR3 length equals 16 residues. CDR3 nucleotides: TGCGCCAGCAGCTGGGGCGGGGGGGGACACGGAGAAAAACTGTTTTTT. Translated: CASSWGGGGHGEKLFF.

This clonotype was found many times. The chain has TRBV20-1 and TRBJ1-4, with D possibly TRBD1 on 5 matching bases. This CDR3 has 15 amino acids. V lost 3 bases, J lost 4 bases, and 15 bases lay in between. Germline V gene sequence: CDR1 DFQATT, CDR2 SNEGSKA (reference sequence). The CDR3, as DNA: TGCAGTGCTAGCCTCCCAGGGAGAGGTAATGAAAAACTGTTTTTT. Translation gives CSASLPGRGNEKLFF.

This sequence joins TRBV9 and TRBJ1-4; D might be TRBD1 (5 bases). V was shortened by 2 bases and J by 5 bases, with 13 bases between the two germline ends. The germline V gene has CDR1 SGDLS and CDR2 YYNGEE. The CDR3 contains 15 residues. As DNA, the CDR3 is TGTGCCAGCAGCGTCGAGGGGATGGGGAATGAAAAACTGTTTTTT. The encoded protein is CASSVEGMGNEKLFF.

This clonotype was detected a few times. The rearrangement joins TRBV10-3 to TRBJ2-7, with D possibly TRBD2 on 5 matching bases. V lost 5 bases and J lost 5, with 10 bases in between. CDR1 is ENHRY, CDR2 SYGVKD, per germline. The CDR3 sequence is 12 residues long. The CDR3 is CAISQAGNEQYF. The CDR3 DNA is TGTGCCATCAGTCAGGCCGGGAACGAGCAGTACTTC.

V and J are TRBV10-3 and TRBJ1-1, with D possibly being TRBD1 (5 bases). From germline, CDR1 is ENHRY and CDR2 SYGVKD. The length of the CDR3 is 14 residues. With 4 bases removed from V and 0 bases from J, the gap between germline ends came to 9 bases. The CDR3 nucleotides read TGTGCCATCAGTGGGGGCACCATGAACACTGAAGCTTTCTTT. Translated, it gives CAISGGTMNTEAFF.

This clonotype came up many times. The V and J genes are TRBV28 and TRBJ1-1, with a tentative D call TRBD1 (5 bases). The CDR3 length is 14 residues. Deletions cut 3 bases from V and 0 bases from J, with 8 bases between. From germline, CDR1 is MDHEN and CDR2 SYDVKM. This CDR3 reads CASSLSGLNTEAFF. CDR3 coding DNA: TGTGCCAGCAGTTTGTCAGGGCTGAACACTGAAGCTTTCTTT.